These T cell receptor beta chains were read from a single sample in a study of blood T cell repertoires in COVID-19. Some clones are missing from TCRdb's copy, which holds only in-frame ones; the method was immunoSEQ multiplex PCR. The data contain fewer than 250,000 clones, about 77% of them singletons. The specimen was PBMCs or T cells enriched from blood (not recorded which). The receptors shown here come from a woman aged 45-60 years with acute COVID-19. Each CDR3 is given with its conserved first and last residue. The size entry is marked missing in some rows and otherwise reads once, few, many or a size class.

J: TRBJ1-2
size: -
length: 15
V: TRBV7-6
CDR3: CASGPLGGREDGYTF

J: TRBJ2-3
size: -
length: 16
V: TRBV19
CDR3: CASSREGAGNTDTQYF

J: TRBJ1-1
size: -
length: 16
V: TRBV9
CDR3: CASSVVRRGVATEAFF

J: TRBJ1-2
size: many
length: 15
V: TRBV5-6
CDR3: CASSTSRQGGYGYTF

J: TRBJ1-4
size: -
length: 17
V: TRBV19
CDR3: CASSSPGTGSTNEKLFF

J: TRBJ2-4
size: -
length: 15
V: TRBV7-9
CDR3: CASSSSPGTENIQYF

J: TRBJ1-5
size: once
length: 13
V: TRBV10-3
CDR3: CAIGQSGNQPQHF

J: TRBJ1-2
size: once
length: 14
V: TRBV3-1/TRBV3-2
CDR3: CASSPPGTAYGYTF

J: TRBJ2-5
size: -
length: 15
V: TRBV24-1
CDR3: CATSDLGGLQETQYF

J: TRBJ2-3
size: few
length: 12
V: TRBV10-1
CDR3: CASSGGTDTQYF

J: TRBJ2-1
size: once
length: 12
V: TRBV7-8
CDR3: CASRGRTGWQFF

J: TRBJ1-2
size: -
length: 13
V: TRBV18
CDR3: CASSPRGYYGYTF

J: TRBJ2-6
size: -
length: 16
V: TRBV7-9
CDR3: CASSSATGTGANVLTF